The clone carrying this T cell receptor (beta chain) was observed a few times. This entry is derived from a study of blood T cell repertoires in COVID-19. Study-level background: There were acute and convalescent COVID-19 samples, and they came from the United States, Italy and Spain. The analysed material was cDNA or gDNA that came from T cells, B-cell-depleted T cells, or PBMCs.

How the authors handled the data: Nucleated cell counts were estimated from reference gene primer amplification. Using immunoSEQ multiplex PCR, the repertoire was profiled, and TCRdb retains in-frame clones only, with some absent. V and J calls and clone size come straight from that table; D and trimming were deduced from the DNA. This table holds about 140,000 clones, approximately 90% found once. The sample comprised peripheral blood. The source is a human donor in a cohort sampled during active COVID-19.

CDR3 nucleotides: TGTGCCAGCAGCTACCTCCAGCCCCAGCATTTT. Its protein product is CASSYLQPQHF. The genes are TRBV28 and TRBJ1-5; D uncertain. CDR1 and CDR2 (germline): MDHEN, SYDVKM. Trimming took 6 bases from V and 7 from J, leaving 7 bases between them. The CDR3 has 11 residues. Variable domain in full (rest from reference TRBV28 and TRBJ1-5): DVKVTQSSRYLVKRTGEKVFLECVQDMDHENMFWYRQDPGLGLRLIYFSYDVKMKEKGDIPEGYSVSREKKERFSLILESASTNQTSMYLCASSYLQPQHFGDGTRLSIL.